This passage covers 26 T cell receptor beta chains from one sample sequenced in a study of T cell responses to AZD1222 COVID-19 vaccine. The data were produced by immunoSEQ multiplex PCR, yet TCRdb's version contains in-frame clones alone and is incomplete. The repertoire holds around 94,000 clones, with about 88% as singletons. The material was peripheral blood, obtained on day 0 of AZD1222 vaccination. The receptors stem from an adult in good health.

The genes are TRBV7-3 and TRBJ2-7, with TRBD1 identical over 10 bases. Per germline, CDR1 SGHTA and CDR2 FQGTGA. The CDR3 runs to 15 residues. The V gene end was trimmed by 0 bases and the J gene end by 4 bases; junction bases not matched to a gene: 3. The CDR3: CASSLTGTGEYEQYF. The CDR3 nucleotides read TGTGCCAGCAGCTTAACAGGGACAGGGGAGTACGAGCAGTACTTC.

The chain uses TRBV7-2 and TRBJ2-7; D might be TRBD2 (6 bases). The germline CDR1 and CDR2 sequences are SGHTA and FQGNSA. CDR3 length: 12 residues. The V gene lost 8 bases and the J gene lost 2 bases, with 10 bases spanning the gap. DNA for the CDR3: TGTGCCAGCTGCGGGGTTACCTACGAGCAGTACTTC. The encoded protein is CASCGVTYEQYF.

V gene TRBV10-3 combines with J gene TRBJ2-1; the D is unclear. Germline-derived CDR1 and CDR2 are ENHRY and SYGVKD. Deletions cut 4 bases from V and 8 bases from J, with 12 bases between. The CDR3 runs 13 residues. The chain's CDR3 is CAISVGQWDEQFF. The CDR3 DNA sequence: TGTGCCATCAGTGTTGGGCAGTGGGATGAGCAGTTCTTC.

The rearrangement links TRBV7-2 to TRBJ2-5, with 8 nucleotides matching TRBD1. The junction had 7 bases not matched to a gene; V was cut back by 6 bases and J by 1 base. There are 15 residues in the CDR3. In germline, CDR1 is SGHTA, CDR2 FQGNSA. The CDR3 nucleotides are TGTGCCAGCAGTCCAGGGGGCGCTGGCCAAGAGACCCAGTACTTC. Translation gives CASSPGGAGQETQYF.

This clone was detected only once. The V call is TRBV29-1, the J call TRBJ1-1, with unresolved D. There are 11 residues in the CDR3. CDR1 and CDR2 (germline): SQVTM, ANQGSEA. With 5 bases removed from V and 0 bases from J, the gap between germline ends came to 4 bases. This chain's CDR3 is CSVSVNTEAFF. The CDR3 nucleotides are TGCAGCGTTAGTGTGAACACTGAAGCTTTCTTT.

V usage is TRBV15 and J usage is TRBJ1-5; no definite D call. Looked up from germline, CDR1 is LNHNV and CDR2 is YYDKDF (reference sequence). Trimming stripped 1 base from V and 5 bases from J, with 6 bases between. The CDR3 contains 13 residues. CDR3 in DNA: TGTGCCACCAGCAGAGTGGGCGATCAGCCCCAGCATTTT. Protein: CATSRVGDQPQHF.

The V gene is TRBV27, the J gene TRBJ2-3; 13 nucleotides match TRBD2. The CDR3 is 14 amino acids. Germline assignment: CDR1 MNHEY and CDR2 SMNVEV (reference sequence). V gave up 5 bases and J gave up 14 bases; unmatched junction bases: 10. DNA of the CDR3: TGTGCCAGCAGTCCACGGACTAGCGGGAGTGTTGTGTATTTT. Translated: CASSPRTSGSVVYF.

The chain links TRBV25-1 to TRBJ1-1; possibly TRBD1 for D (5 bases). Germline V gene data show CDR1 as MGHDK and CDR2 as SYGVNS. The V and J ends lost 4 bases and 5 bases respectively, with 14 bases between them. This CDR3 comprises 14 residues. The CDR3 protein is CASSVEGKGTEAFF. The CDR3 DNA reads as TGTGCCAGCAGTGTGGAGGGGAAAGGGACTGAAGCTTTCTTT.

CDR3 nucleotides: TGCGCCAGCAGCCCCGGGACAGCCATATATAGCAATCAGCCCCAGCATTTT. Encoded protein: CASSPGTAIYSNQPQHF. The V and J genes are TRBV5-1 and TRBJ1-5; 7 nucleotides align to TRBD1. CDR1 is SGHRS, CDR2 YFSETQ, per germline. V was pared by 4 bases and J by 0 bases, with 10 bases of the junction left unmatched. This CDR3 has 17 amino acids.

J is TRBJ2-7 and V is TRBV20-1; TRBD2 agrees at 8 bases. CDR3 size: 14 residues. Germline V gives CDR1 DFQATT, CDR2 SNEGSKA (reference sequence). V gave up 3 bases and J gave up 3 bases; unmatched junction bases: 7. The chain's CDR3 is CSASPRGGFYEQYF. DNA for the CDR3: TGCAGTGCTAGTCCCCGGGGGGGGTTCTACGAGCAGTACTTC.

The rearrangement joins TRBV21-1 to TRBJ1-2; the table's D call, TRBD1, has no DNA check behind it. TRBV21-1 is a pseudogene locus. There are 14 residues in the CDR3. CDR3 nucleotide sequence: TGTGCCAGCAGCCTTGGGACAGGGGACTATGGCTACACCTTC. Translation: CASSLGTGDYGYTF.

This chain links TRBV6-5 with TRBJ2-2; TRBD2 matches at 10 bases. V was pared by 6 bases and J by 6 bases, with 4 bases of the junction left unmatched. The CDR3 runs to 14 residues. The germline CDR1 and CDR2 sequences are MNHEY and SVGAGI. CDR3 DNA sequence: TGTGCCAGCAGACCAAGCGGGGGGGCCGGGGAGCTGTTTTTT. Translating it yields CASRPSGGAGELFF.

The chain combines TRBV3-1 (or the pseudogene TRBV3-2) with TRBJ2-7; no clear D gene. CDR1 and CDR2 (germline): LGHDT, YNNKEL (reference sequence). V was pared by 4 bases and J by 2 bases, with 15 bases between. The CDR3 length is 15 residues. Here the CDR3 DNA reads TGTGCCAGCAGCCCGGACCCTCAACCCGCCTACGAGCAGTACTTC. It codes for CASSPDPQPAYEQYF.

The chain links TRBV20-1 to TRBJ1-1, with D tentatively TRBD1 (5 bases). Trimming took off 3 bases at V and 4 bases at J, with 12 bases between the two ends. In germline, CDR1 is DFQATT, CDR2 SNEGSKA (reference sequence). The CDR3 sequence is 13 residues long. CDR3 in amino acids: CSASRQGGTEAFF. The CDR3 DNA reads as TGCAGTGCTAGTCGGCAGGGAGGCACTGAAGCTTTCTTT.

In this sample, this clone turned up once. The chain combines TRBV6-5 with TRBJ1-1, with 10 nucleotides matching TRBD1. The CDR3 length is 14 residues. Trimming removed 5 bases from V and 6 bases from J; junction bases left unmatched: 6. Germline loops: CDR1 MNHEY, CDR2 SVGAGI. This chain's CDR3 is CASSLRDRGSEAFF. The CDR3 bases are TGTGCCAGCAGTCTCCGGGACAGGGGCTCTGAAGCTTTCTTT.

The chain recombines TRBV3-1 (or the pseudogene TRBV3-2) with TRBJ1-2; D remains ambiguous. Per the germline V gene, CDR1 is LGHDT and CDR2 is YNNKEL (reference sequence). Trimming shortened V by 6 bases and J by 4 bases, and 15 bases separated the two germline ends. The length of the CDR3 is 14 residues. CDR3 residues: CASSRREGGYGYTF. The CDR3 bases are TGTGCCAGCAGTCGAAGGGAAGGTGGCTATGGCTACACCTTC.

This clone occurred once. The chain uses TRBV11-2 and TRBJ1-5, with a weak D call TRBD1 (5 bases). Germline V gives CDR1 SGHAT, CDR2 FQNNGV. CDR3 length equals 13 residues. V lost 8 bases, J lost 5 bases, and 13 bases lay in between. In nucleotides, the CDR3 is TGTGCCAGCCGGGCCAGGGAGGATCAGCCCCAGCATTTT. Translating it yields CASRAREDQPQHF.

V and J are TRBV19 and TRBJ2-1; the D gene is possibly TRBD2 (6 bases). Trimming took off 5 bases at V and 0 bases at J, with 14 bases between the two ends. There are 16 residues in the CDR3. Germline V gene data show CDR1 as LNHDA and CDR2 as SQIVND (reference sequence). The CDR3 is CASSGGAGSSYNEQFF. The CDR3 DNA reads TGTGCCAGTAGTGGGGGTGCGGGAAGCTCCTACAATGAGCAGTTCTTC. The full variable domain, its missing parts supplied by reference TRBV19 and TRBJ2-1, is DGGITQSPKYLFRKEGQNVTLSCEQNLNHDAMYWYRQDPGQGLRLIYYSQIVNDFQKGDIAEGYSVSREKKESFPLTVTSAQKNPTAFYLCASSGGAGSSYNEQFFGPGTRLTVL.

CDR3 residues: CASSLGWANTEAFF. CDR3 bases: TGTGCCAGCAGCTTAGGTTGGGCGAACACTGAAGCTTTCTTT. The rearrangement joins TRBV11-2 to TRBJ1-1; D remains unclear. Germline V gene lookup returns CDR1 SGHAT and CDR2 FQNNGV. CDR3 length: 14 residues. Trimming left V 1 base short and J 1 base short, with 7 bases between. The complete variable domain, with remaining parts taken from reference TRBV11-2 and TRBJ1-1, reads EAGVAQSPRYKIIEKRQSVAFWCNPISGHATLYWYQQILGQGPKLLIQFQNNGVVDDSQLPKDRFSAERLKGVDSTLKIQPAKLEDSAVYLCASSLGWANTEAFFGQGTRLTVV.

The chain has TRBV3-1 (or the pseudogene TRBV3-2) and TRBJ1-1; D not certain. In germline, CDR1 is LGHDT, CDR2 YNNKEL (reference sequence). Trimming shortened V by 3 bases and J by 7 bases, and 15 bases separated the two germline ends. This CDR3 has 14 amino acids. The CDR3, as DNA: TGTGCCAGCAGCCAGAACTCTAATTGGGGTGAAGCTTTCTTT. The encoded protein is CASSQNSNWGEAFF.

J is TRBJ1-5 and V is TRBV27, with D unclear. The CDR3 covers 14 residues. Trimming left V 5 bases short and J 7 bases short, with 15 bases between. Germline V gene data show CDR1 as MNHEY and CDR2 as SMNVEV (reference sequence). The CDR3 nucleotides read TGTGCCAGCAGTCCGACGGGAGGTGGCCAGCCCCAGCATTTT. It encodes CASSPTGGGQPQHF.

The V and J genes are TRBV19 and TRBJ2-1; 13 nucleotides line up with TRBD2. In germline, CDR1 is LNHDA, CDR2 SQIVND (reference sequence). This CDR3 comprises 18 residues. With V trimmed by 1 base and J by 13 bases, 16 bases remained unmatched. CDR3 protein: CASSIVATSGGPGSSQFF. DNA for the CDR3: TGTGCCAGTAGTATAGTGGCGACTAGCGGGGGGCCAGGCTCGTCACAGTTCTTC. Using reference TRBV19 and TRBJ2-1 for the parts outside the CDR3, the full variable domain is DGGITQSPKYLFRKEGQNVTLSCEQNLNHDAMYWYRQDPGQGLRLIYYSQIVNDFQKGDIAEGYSVSREKKESFPLTVTSAQKNPTAFYLCASSIVATSGGPGSSQFFGPGTRLTVL.

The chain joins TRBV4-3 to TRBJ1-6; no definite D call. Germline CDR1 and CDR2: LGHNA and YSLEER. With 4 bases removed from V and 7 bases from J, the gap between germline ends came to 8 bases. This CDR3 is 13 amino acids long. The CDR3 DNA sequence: TGCGCCAGCAGCCCAGGACTGAATTCACCCCTCCACTTT. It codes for CASSPGLNSPLHF.

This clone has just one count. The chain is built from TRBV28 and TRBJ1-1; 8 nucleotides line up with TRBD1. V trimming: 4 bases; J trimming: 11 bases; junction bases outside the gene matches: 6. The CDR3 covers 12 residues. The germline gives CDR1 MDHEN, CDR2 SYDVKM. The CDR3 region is CASSSTGEWAFF. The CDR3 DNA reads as TGTGCCAGCAGTTCGACAGGGGAATGGGCTTTCTTT.

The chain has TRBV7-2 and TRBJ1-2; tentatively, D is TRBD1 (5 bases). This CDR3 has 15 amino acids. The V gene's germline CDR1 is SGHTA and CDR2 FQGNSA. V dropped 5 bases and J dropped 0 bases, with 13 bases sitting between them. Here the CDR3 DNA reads TGTGCCAGCAGCCCACGGGGCGCTACTAACTATGGCTACACCTTC. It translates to CASSPRGATNYGYTF.

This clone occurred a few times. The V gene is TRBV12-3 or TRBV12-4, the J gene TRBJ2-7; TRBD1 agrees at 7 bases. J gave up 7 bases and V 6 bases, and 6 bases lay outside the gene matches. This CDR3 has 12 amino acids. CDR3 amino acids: CASSPHRGEQYF. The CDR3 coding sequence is TGTGCCAGCAGCCCGCACAGGGGTGAGCAGTACTTC.